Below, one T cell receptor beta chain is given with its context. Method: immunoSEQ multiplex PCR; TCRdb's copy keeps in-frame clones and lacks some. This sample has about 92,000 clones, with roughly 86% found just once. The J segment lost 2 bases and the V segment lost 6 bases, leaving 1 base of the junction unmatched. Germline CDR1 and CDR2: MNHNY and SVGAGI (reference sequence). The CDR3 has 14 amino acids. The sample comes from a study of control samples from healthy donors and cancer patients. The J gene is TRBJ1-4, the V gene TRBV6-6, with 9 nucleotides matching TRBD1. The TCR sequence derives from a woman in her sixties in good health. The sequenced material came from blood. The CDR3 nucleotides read TGTGCCAGCAGAACAGGGGGCACTAATGAAAAACTGTTTTTT. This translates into CASRTGGTNEKLFF.